The following is a T cell receptor beta chain sequence with its context. Its antigen is not identified. The sample comes from a study of shared clonotypes between healthy human individuals. Study context: Per donor, CD8 memory used one plate, CD8 naive used two, CD4 memory used three and CD4 naive used three. Study outcomes and limitations: On the whole, naive subsets had larger estimated richness than memory subsets had.

Profiling relied on immunoSEQ multiplex PCR, and the TCRdb table lists in-frame clones only, not all of them. The sample lists fewer than 850,000 clones; 90% were seen once. Per the germline V gene, CDR1 is SEHNR and CDR2 is FQNEAQ (reference sequence). This CDR3 has 16 amino acids. V trimming: 0 bases; J trimming: 9 bases; junction bases outside the gene matches: 10. This sequence was found in a man aged 18 to 35 in good health. Some clones in this sample may be carry-over from other donors' samples. Sequencing was performed on memory CD8+ T cells from PBMCs. Regarding subset: CD45RO+ cells pooled with CCR7-negative TemRA cells. This rearrangement joins TRBV7-9 to TRBJ2-1, with 8 bases lining up with TRBD2. In DNA form, the CDR3 reads TGTGCCAGCAGCTTAGCCAGCGGGAGTTTGATGCCTGAGCAGTTCTTC. Protein product: CASSLASGSLMPEQFF.